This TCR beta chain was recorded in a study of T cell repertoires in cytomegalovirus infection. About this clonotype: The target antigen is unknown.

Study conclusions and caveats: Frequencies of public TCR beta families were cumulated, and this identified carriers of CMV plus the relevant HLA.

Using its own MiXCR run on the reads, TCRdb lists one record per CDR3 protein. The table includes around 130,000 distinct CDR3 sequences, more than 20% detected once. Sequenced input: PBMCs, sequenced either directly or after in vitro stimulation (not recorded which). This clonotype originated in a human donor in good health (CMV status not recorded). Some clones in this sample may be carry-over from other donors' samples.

In DNA form, the CDR3 reads TGTGCCAGCAGTTTTTCGAACAGGGCCGGGGACACTGAAGCTTTCTTT. Translated, it gives CASSFSNRAGDTEAFF. This rearrangement joins TRBV12-3 or TRBV12-4 to TRBJ1-1, with a tentative D call TRBD1 (6 bases). This CDR3 is built from 16 residues. The V gene lost 3 bases and the J gene lost 3 bases, with 17 bases spanning the gap.